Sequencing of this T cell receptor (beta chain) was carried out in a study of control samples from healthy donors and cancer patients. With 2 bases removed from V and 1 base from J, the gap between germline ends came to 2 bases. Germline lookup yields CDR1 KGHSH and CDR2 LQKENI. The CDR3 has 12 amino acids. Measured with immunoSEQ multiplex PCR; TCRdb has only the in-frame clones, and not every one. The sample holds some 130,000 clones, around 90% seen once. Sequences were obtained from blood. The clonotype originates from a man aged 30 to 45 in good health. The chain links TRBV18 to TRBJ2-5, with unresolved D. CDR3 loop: CASSPGQETQYF. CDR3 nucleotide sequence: TGTGCCAGCTCACCAGGCCAAGAGACCCAGTACTTC.